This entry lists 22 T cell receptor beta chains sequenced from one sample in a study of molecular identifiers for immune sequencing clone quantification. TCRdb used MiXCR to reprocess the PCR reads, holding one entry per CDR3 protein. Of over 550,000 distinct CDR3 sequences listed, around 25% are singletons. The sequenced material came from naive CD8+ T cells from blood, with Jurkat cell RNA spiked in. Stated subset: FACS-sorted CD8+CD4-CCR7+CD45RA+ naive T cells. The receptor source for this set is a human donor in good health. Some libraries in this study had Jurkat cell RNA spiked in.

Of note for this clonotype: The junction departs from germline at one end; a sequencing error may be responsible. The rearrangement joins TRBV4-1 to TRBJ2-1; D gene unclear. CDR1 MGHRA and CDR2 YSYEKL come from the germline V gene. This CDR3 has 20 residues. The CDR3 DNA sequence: TGCGCCAGCAGCCAACCCCAACCGGGCGAACACCCCAGCTCCTACAATGAGCAGCTCTTC. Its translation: CASSQPQPGEHPSSYNEQLF.

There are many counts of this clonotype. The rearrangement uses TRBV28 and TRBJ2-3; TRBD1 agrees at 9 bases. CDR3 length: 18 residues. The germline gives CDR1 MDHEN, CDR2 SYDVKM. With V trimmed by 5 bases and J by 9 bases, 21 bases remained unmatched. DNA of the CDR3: TGTGCCAGCAGTCGGACAGGGGAAGGGAGAGGTCCCCCGTGGACGCAGTATTTT. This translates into CASSRTGEGRGPPWTQYF. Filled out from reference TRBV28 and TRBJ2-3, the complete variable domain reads DVKVTQSSRYLVKRTGEKVFLECVQDMDHENMFWYRQDPGLGLRLIYFSYDVKMKEKGDIPEGYSVSREKKERFSLILESASTNQTSMYLCASSRTGEGRGPPWTQYFGPGTRLTVL.

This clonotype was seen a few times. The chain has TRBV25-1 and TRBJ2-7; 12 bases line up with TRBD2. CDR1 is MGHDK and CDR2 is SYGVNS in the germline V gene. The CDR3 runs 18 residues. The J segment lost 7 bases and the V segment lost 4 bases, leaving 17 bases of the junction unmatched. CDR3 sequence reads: CASSASTSGGPMTGEQYF. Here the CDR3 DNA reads TGTGCCAGCAGTGCATCGACTAGCGGGGGCCCTATGACGGGAGAGCAGTACTTC.

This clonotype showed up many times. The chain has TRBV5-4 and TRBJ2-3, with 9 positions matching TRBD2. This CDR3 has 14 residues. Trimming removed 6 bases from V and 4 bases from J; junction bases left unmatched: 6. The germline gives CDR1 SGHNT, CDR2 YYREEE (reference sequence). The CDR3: CASTPGLASDTQYF. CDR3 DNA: TGTGCCAGCACCCCGGGACTAGCCTCAGATACGCAGTATTTT.

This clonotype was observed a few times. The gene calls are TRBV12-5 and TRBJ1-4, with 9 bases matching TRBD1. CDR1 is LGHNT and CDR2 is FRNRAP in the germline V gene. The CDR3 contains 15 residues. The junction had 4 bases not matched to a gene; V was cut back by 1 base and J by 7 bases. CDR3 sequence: CASGLEQGAGEKLFF. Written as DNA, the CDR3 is TGTGCTAGTGGTTTGGAACAGGGGGCGGGTGAAAAACTGTTTTTT.

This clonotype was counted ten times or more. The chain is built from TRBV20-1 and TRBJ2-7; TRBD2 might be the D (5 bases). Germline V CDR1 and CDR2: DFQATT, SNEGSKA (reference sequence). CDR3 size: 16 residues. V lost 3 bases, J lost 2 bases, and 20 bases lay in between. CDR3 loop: CSASSRSGGPPYEQYF. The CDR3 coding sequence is TGCAGTGCTAGTAGTAGGAGTGGCGGGCCACCCTACGAGCAGTACTTC.

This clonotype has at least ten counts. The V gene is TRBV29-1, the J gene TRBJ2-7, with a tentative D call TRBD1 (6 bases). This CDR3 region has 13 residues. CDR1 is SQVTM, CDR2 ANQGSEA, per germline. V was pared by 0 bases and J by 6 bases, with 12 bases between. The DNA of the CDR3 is TGCAGCGTTGAAGAAGGTGACAGGAGCGAGCAGTACTTC. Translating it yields CSVEEGDRSEQYF.

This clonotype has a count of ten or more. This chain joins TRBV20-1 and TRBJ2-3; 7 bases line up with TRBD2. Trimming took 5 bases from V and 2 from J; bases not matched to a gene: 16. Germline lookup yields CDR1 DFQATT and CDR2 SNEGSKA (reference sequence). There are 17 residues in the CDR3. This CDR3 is CSAPPGLAANPTDTQYF. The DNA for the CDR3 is TGCAGTGCTCCCCCTGGGCTAGCGGCGAATCCCACAGATACGCAGTATTTT.

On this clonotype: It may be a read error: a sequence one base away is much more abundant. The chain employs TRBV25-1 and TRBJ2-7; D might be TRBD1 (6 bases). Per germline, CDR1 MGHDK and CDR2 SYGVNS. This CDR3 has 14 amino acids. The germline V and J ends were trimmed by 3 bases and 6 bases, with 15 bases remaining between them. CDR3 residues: CASSDPDSASEQYF. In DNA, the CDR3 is TGTGCCAGCAGTGACCCGGACAGTGCAAGCGAGCAGTACTTC.

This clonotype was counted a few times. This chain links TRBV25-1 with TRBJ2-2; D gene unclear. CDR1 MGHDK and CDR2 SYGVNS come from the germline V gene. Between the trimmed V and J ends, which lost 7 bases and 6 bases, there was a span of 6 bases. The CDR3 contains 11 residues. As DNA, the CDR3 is TGTGCCAGCACCAACGCCGGGGAGCTGTTTTTT. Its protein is CASTNAGELFF.

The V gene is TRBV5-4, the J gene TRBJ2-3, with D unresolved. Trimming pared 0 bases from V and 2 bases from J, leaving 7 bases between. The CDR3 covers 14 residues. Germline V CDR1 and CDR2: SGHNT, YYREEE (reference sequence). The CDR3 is CASSLAMDTDTQYF. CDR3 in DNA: TGTGCCAGCAGCTTGGCTATGGACACAGATACGCAGTATTTT.

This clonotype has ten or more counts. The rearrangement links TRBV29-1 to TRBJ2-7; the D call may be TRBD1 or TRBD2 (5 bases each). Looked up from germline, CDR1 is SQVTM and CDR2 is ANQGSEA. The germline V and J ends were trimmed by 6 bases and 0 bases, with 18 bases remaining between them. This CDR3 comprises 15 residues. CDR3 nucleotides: TGCAGCGTGATAACCGGGACCCGGAGCTCCTACGAGCAGTACTTC. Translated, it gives CSVITGTRSSYEQYF.

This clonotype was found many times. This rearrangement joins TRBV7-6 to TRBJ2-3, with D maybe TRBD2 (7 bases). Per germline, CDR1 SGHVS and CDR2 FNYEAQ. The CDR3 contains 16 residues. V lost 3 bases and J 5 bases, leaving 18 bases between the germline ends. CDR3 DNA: TGTGCCAGCAGCTTCGGGCAGGGCGGGGGACAAGATACGCAGTATTTT. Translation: CASSFGQGGGQDTQYF.

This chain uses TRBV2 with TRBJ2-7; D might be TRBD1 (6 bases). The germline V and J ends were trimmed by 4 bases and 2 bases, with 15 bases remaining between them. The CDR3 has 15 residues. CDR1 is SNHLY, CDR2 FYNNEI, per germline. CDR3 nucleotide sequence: TGTGCCAGCAGTGGGCCACAGGGTCGGGCCTACGAGCAGTACTTC. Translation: CASSGPQGRAYEQYF.

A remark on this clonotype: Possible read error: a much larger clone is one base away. This chain's CDR3 is CACSQGVGENIQYF. The CDR3 nucleotides are TGTGCCTGCAGTCAAGGGGTCGGCGAAAACATTCAGTACTTC. The chain links TRBV7-6 to TRBJ2-4; possibly TRBD1 for D (5 bases). This CDR3 spans 14 amino acids. CDR1 and CDR2 (germline): SGHVS, FNYEAQ.

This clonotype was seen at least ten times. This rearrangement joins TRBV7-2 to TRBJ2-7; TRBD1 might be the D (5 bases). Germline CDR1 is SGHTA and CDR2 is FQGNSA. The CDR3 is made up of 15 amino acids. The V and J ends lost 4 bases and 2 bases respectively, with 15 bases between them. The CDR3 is CASSSSNWGPYEQYF. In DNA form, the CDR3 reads TGTGCCAGCAGCTCATCTAATTGGGGCCCCTACGAGCAGTACTTC.

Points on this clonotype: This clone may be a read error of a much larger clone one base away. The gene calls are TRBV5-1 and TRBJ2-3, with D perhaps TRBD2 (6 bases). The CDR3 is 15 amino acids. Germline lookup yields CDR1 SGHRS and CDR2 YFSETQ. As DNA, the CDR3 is TGCGCCAGCAGCTTCTTGGGGGGAAGCACAGGTACGCAGTATTTT. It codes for CASSFLGGSTGTQYF.

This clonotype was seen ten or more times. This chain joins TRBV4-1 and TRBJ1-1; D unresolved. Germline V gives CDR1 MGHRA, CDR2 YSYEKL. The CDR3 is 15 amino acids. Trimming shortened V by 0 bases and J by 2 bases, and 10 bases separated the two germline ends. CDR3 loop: CASSQESGFNTEAFF. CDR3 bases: TGCGCCAGCAGCCAAGAGTCCGGGTTTAACACTGAAGCTTTCTTT.

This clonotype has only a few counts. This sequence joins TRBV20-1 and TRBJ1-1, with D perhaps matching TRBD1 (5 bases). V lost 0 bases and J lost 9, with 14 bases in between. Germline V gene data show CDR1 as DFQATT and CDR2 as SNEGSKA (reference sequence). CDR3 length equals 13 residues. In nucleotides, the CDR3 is TGCAGTGCTAGAGAGGGGCACGACGTTCAAGCTTTCTTT. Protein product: CSAREGHDVQAFF.

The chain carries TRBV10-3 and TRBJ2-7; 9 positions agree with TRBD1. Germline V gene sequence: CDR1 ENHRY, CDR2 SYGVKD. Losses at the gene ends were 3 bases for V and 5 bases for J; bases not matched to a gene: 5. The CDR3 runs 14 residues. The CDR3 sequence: CAISEGQGQDEQYF. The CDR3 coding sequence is TGTGCCATCAGTGAAGGACAGGGGCAGGACGAGCAGTACTTC.

CDR3 loop: CASSQDGRITGELFF. In DNA, the CDR3 is TGCGCCAGCAGCCAAGATGGAAGGATTACCGGGGAGCTGTTTTTT. V gene TRBV4-1 combines with J gene TRBJ2-2; the D is unclear. Germline V CDR1 and CDR2: MGHRA, YSYEKL. CDR3 length: 15 amino acids. V gave up 0 bases and J gave up 5 bases, with 10 bases separating them.

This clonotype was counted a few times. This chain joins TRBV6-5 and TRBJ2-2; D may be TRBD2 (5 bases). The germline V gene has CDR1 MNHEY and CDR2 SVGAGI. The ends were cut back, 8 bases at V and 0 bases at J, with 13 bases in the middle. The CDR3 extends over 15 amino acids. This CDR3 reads CASQLGVTNTGELFF. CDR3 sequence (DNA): TGTGCCAGCCAACTGGGAGTTACGAACACCGGGGAGCTGTTTTTT.